This T cell receptor beta chain was identified in a study of Ad26.COV2.S vaccination and SARS-CoV-2 variants. Study results and caveats: The analyses of TCR breadth and depth may have understated the size of total T cell responses. The study found similar non-spike TCR breadth in vaccine and placebo recipients. Greater spike-specific TCR breadth was seen in vaccine recipients than in placebo recipients.

A few counts support this clone. Antigen specificity is unknown. This CDR3 region has 12 residues. V lost 2 bases, J lost 3 bases, and 5 bases lay in between. CDR1 SGHTA and CDR2 FQGNSA come from the germline V gene. Some clones are missing from TCRdb's copy, which holds only in-frame ones; the method was immunoSEQ multiplex PCR. The sample contains around 140,000 clones, roughly 85% of which appear only once. The sample consisted of peripheral blood, taken after recovery from COVID-19. The chain employs TRBV7-2 and TRBJ2-7; no definite D call. This receptor was taken from a human donor who had recovered from COVID-19. The CDR3 region is CASSLSGYEQYF. The CDR3 DNA is TGTGCCAGCAGCTTATCCGGCTACGAGCAGTACTTC.